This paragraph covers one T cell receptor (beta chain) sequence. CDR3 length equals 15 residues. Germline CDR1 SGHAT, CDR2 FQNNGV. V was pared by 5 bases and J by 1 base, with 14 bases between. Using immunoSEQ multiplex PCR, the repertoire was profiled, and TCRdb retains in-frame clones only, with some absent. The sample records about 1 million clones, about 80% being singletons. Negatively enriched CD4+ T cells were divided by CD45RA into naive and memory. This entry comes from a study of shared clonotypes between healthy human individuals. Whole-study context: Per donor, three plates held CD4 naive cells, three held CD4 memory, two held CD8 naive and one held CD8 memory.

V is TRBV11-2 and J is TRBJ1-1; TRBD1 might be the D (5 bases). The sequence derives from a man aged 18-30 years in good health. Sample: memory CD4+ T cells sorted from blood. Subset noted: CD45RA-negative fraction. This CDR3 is CASSTTDRKNTEAFF. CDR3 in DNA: TGTGCCAGCAGCACGACAGACAGAAAGAACACTGAAGCTTTCTTT.